This T cell receptor beta chain was identified in a study of T cell repertoires in cytomegalovirus infection. Study context: A matching HLA type, together with CMV infection, was signaled by public TCR beta signatures. Study outcomes and limitations: Adding up the frequency of public TCR beta families identified people who carried CMV plus the relevant HLA. Dominating the ex vivo response were HLA-C-restricted CMV-specific TCR beta clonotypes.

TCRdb passed the reads through MiXCR, listing each CDR3 protein once. Found here are about 320,000 distinct CDR3 sequences, 8% to 10% of them singletons; the top ten hold about 4.5%. As to this clonotype: Its cognate antigen is unknown.

V was pared by 5 bases and J by 0 bases, with 14 bases of the junction left unmatched. The CDR3 is 19 amino acids. Sequenced sample: PBMCs. The chain combines TRBV12-3 or TRBV12-4 with TRBJ2-1; 9 positions agree with TRBD2. The source of this sequence is a human donor in good health (CMV status not recorded). Some clones in this sample may be carry-over from other donors' samples. The CDR3 DNA is TGTGCCAGCAGTCGCCGTCCCCTCCTTAGCGGGAGCTCCTACAATGAGCAGTTCTTC. The encoded protein is CASSRRPLLSGSSYNEQFF.